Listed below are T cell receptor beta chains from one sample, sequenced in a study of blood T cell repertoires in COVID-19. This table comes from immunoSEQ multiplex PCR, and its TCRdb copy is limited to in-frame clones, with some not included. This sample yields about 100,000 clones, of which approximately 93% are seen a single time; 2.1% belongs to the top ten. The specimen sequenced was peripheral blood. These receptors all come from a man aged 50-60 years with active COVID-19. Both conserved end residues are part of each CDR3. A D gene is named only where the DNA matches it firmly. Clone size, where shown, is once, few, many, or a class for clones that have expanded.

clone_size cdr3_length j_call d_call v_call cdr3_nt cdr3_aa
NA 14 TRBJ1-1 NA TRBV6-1 TGTGCCAGCAGTGAAATGCAGGGGAACACTGAAGCTTTCTTT CASSEMQGNTEAFF
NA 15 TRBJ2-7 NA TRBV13 TGTGCCAGCAGCCCTAAACAGGGAAGGGTCTACGAGCAGTACTTC CASSPKQGRVYEQYF
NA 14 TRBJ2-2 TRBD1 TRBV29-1 TGCAGCGTTGGCGAGACAGGGACCACCGGGGAGCTGTTTTTT CSVGETGTTGELFF
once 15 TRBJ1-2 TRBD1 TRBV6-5 TGTGCCAGCAATCTGCTGGGACAGGGGGCGGGCGGCTACACCTTC CASNLLGQGAGGYTF
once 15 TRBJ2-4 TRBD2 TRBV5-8 TGTGCCAGCAGCCTCGTACCGGGAGGGAAAAACATTCAGTACTTC CASSLVPGGKNIQYF
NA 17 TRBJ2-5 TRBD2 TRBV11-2 TGTGCCAGCAGCTTAGACGGACTAGCGGCAAGCCAAGAGACCCAGTACTTC CASSLDGLAASQETQYF
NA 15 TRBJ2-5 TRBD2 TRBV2 TGTGCCAGCAGCCCCCAAGCGGGGGGCTGGGAGACCCAGTACTTC CASSPQAGGWETQYF
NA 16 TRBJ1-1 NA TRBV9 TGTGCCAGCAGCGTAGCTCCACACCAGGGGAACACTGAAGCTTTCTTT CASSVAPHQGNTEAFF
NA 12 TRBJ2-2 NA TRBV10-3 TGTGCCATCAGTGAAATATCCGGGGAGCTGTTTTTT CAISEISGELFF
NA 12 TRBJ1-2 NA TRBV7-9 TGTGCCAGCAGCTTACCCCCCGGGGTGCCGAACTTC CASSLPPGVPNF
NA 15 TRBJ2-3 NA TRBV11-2 TGTGCCAGCAGCTTAGGGTGGGCAGACACAGATACGCAGTATTTT CASSLGWADTDTQYF
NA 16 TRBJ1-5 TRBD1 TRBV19 TGTGCCAGTAGCGCGACAGGGCCCGGTAGAAATCAGCCCCAGCATTTT CASSATGPGRNQPQHF
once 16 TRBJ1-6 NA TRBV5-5 TGTGCCAGCAGCTTGGCGCCGGGACCGGAGGGTTCACCCCTCCACTTT CASSLAPGPEGSPLHF
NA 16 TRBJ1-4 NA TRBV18 TGTGCCAGCTCACCCACTCAACAGGAGTTAACCGAAAAACTGTTTTTT CASSPTQQELTEKLFF
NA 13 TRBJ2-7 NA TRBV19 TGTGCCACATCGGGGACACTTTCCTACGAGCAGTACTTC CATSGTLSYEQYF
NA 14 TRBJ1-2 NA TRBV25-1 TGTGCCAGCAGTGATGAGGGACTGGGCTATGGCTACACCTTC CASSDEGLGYGYTF
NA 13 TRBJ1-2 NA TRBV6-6 TGTGCCAGCAGCCCCACAGACAACTATGGCTACACCTTC CASSPTDNYGYTF
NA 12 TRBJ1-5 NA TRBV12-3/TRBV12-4 TGTGCCAGCAGTTTATCGGGGCAGCCCCAGCATTTT CASSLSGQPQHF
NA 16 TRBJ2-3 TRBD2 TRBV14 TGTGCCAGCAGCCAAGAGGGAGGGCCTCATCGAGATACGCAGTATTTT CASSQEGGPHRDTQYF
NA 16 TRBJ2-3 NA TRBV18 TGTGCCAGCTCCCCCGGGCGGGTTGGGAGCACAGATACGCAGTATTTT CASSPGRVGSTDTQYF
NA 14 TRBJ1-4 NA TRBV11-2 TGTGCCAGCAGCTTAGGTTCCACGGGGGAAAAACTGTTTTTT CASSLGSTGEKLFF
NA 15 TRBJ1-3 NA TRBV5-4 TGTGCCAGCAGCTTAGGCAGGGCCACTGGAAACACCATATATTTT CASSLGRATGNTIYF
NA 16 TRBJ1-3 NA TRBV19 TGTGCCAGTAGTCAATTCGGACAGCGCTCTGGAAACACCATATATTTT CASSQFGQRSGNTIYF
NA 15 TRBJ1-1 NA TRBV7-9 TGTGCCAGCAGCTCTTACGTAGCGGGGGCCTCCAGAGCTTTCTTT CASSSYVAGASRAFF
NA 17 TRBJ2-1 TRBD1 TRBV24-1 TGTGCCACCAGTGATTCCTCCCCGGGACAGGCCCCAAATGAGCAGTTCTTC CATSDSSPGQAPNEQFF
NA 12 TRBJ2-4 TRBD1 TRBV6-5 TGTGCCAGCAGATCACAGGGGAGCATTCAGTACTTC CASRSQGSIQYF
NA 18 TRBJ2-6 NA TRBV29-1 TGCAGCGTTGAGTCTCGGGGCAGGGGTATTTCTGGGGCCAACGTCCTGACTTTC CSVESRGRGISGANVLTF
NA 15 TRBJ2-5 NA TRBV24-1 TGTGCCACCAGTGATCCTCGGACTCCCCAAGAGACCCAGTACTTC CATSDPRTPQETQYF
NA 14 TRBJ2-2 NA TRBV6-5 TGTGCCAGCATTTATAGCCCACCCACCGGGGAGCTGTTTTTT CASIYSPPTGELFF
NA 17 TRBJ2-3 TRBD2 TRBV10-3 TGTGCCATCAGTGAGAGGGGACTAGCGGGGGGAGCGGATACGCAGTATTTT CAISERGLAGGADTQYF
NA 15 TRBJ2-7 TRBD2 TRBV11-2 TGTGCCAGCAGCCAAGGACTAGCGGGGGGGAATGAGCAGTACTTC CASSQGLAGGNEQYF
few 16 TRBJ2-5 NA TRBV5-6 TGTGCCAGCAGCTCGAAAACCGGGACTGCACTGGGGACCCAGTACTTC CASSSKTGTALGTQYF
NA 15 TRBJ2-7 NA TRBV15 TGTGCCACCAGCAGAGACCGGGGAGGATCCCACGAGCAGTACTTC CATSRDRGGSHEQYF
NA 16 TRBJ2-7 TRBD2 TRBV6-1 TGTGCCAGCAGTGAAGCAGGGCCTAGCGGGGGCTACGAGCAGTACTTC CASSEAGPSGGYEQYF
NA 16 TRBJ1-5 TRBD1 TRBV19 TGTGCCAGTAGTCTCCCCCCGGGACAGGGGGGTCAGCCCCAGCATTTT CASSLPPGQGGQPQHF
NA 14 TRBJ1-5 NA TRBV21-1 TGTGCCAGCAGCAAAGAGGTTTCAGGACAGCCCCAGCATTTT CASSKEVSGQPQHF
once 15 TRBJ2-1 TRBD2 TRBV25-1 TGTGCCAGCAGTGAACCCGGGACTAGCGGAGTTGAGCAGTTCTTC CASSEPGTSGVEQFF
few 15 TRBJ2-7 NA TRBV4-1 TGCGCCAGCAGCCAAGGACCAGCGGACTCCTACGAGCAGTACTTC CASSQGPADSYEQYF
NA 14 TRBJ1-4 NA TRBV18 TGTGCCAGCTCACCACCTGCGCCGAGTGAAAAACTGTTTTTT CASSPPAPSEKLFF
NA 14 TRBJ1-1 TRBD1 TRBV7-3 TGTGCCAGCAGCTCACAGGGGACCCACACTGAAGCTTTCTTT CASSSQGTHTEAFF
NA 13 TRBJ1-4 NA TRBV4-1 TGCGCCAGCAGCCAACCCCCCAGTGAAAAACTGTTTTTT CASSQPPSEKLFF
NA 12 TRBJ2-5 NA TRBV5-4 TGTGCCAGCAGCTATCCCAGGGAGACCCAGTACTTC CASSYPRETQYF
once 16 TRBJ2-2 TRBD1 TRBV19 TGTGCCAGTAGTATAGACAGGGGGACGAACACCGGGGAGCTGTTTTTT CASSIDRGTNTGELFF
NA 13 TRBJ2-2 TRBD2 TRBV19 TGTGCCGGACTAGCGGAGAACACCGGGGAGCTGTTTTTT CAGLAENTGELFF
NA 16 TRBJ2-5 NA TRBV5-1 TGCGCCAGCAGCTTGGATTCAGGGCTTCTATCGAAGACCCAGTACTTC CASSLDSGLLSKTQYF
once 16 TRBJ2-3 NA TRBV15 TGTGCCACCAGCAGAGATCAGGGCAGTCGCACAGATACGCAGTATTTT CATSRDQGSRTDTQYF
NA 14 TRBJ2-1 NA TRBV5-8 TGTGCCAGCAGTTCAGGGCACTCCTACAATGAGCAGTTCTTC CASSSGHSYNEQFF
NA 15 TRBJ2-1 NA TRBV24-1 TGTGCCACCAGTGATCCGCGGAATCCGAGGAATGAGCAGTTCTTC CATSDPRNPRNEQFF
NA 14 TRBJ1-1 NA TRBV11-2 TGTGCCAGCAGCTTGCCACTTATGAACACTGAAGCTTTCTTT CASSLPLMNTEAFF
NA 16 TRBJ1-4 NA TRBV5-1 TGCGCCAGCAAGCCCCTCGCACAGTCAACTAATGAAAAACTGTTTTTT CASKPLAQSTNEKLFF
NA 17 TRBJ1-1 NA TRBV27 TGTGCCAGCAGTTTTTTGGGGGGTCGGGGATCGAACACTGAAGCTTTCTTT CASSFLGGRGSNTEAFF
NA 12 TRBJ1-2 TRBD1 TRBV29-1 TGCAGCGTTGTAGGACAGGGGAATGGCTACACCTTC CSVVGQGNGYTF
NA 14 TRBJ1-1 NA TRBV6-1 TGTGCCAGCAGTGAGGCCCCTGAGAACACTGAAGCTTTCTTT CASSEAPENTEAFF
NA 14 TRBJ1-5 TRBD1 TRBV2 TGTGCCAGCAGAGCACAGGGGGGGCATCAGCCCCAGCATTTT CASRAQGGHQPQHF
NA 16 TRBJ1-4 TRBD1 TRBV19 TGTGCCAGTAGTTCAGGGGGGACTGCAACTAATGAAAAACTGTTTTTT CASSSGGTATNEKLFF
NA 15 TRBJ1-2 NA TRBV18 TGTGCCAGCTCACGCGTGACAGTTTCTAACTATGGCTACACCTTC CASSRVTVSNYGYTF
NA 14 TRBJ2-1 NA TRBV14 TGTGCCAGCAGCCAAGCAGACTCAATCAATGAGCAGTTCTTC CASSQADSINEQFF
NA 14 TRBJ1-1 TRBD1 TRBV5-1 TGCGCCAGCAGCGCAGGGGGCGGGGGCACTGAAGCTTTCTTT CASSAGGGGTEAFF
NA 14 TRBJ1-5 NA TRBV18 TGTGCCAGCTCCCAAGGGGCGGGGAATCAGCCCCAGCATTTT CASSQGAGNQPQHF